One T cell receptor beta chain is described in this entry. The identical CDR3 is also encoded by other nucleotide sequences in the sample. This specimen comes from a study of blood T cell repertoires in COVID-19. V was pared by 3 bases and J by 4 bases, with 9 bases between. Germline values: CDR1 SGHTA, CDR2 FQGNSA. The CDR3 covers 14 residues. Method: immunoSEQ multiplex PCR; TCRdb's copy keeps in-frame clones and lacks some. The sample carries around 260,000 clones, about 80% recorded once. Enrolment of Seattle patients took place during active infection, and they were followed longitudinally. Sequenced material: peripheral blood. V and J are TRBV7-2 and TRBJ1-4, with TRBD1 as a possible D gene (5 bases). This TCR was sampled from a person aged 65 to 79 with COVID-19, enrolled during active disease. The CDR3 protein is CASSFRGGNEKLFF. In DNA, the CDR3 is TGTGCCAGCAGCTTTCGGGGGGGTAATGAAAAACTGTTTTTT.